Listed here is a single T cell receptor beta chain. Its antigen is currently unknown. This CDR3 region has 13 residues. Germline V gene sequence: CDR1 SGHTA, CDR2 FQGTGA. Deletions cut 5 bases from V and 9 bases from J, with 11 bases between. Ahead of sequencing, the ViraFEST assay grew antigen-specific CD4+ T cells using viral peptide pools. CD4+ T cell isolation took place after 10 days of culture. In the vaccine recipients, nucleocapsid antibodies were negative and there was no prior SARS-CoV-2 infection. For each well, 1.5 million to 2.5 million PBMC were cultured with roughly 9.2 IU/ml IL-2 and around 9.6 ug/ml peptides. Fresh IL-2-containing medium replaced half the medium on days 3 and 7. TCRdb's table, derived via immunoSEQ multiplex PCR, lists solely in-frame clones and lacks some. The sample yields some 69,000 clones, approximately 76% seen once. This sample is part of a study of vaccination effects on CD4 cells after COVID-19. Study-wide findings and caveats: Convalescent patients in the study were few, and early post-infection timepoints were absent. Only 1 of 255 vaccine-induced clones from healthy vaccinees cross-reacted with common cold coronaviruses.

The rearrangement uses TRBV7-3 and TRBJ1-6; D gene ambiguous. The receptor's source is a human donor who received a COVID-19 vaccine. Sequencing used CD4+ T cells from PBMCs cultured with HCoV-NL63 spike peptides, obtained before COVID-19 vaccination. This CDR3 is CASSPDIRSPLHF. In DNA, the CDR3 is TGTGCCAGCAGCCCCGATATTCGTTCACCCCTCCACTTT.